This T cell receptor (beta chain) was retrieved from a study of a mutant IDH1 vaccine in newly diagnosed glioma. Turning to the study itself: Once 4-6 weeks had passed after radiotherapy alone, vaccination started, or it started with temozolomide cycles. Patients got radiotherapy, temozolomide, or both beforehand, and most got both. Study results and limitations: A vaccine-induced immune response developed in more than 85% of the patients.

As concerns this clone: Its cognate antigen is unknown.

Noted time point: week 47, end of study. All doses held 300 ug of mutant IDH1 20-mer peptide, with topical imiquimod. During weeks 1, 3, 5, 7, 11, 15, 19 and 23, patients received eight vaccinations. V dropped 2 bases and J dropped 6 bases, with 10 bases sitting between them. The CDR3 runs to 13 residues. Germline V gives CDR1 SGDLS, CDR2 YYNGEE. The data were produced by immunoSEQ multiplex PCR, yet TCRdb's version contains in-frame clones alone and is incomplete. This sample has about 90,000 clones; 85% to 90% occur once, and the top ten carry over 0.7%. The sample was PBMCs, taken from a glioma patient whose treatment included an IDH1 peptide vaccine. The chain recombines TRBV9 with TRBJ2-3; D might be TRBD2 (5 bases). The sequence was obtained from a woman aged 45 to 65 with glioma. CDR3 nucleotides: TGTGCCAGCAGCGTCTTTAGCGAGGATACGCAGTATTTT. Translated, it gives CASSVFSEDTQYF.